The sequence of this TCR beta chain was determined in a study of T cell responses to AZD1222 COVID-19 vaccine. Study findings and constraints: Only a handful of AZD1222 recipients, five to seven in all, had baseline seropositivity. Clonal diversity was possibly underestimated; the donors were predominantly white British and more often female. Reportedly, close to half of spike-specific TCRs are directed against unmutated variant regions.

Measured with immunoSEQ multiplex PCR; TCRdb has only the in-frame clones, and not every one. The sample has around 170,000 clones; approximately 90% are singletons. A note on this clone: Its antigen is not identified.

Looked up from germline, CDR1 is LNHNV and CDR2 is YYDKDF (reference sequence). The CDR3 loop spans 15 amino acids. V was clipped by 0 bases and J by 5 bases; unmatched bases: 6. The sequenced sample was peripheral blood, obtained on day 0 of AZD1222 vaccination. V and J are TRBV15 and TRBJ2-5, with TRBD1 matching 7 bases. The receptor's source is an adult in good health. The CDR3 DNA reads TGTGCCACCAGCAGAGATAAGGGGGCCGGGGAGACCCAGTACTTC. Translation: CATSRDKGAGETQYF.